This TCR beta chain comes out of a study of cytomegalovirus exposure and HLA in healthy donors. Study at large: The roughly 120 validation repertoires and the approximately 670 first-cohort repertoires shared a platform, a later analysis reported.

The repertoire was sequenced with immunoSEQ multiplex PCR; TCRdb's copy has only in-frame clones and lacks some. The repertoire holds around 150,000 clones, roughly four fifths seen once, with less than 35% in the top ten. Trimming took 6 bases from V and 2 from J, leaving 20 bases between them. The CDR3 is 17 residues long. Germline V gene sequence: CDR1 LNHDA, CDR2 SQIVND (reference sequence). Comment on this clone: As yet, its antigen is unknown.

General observations from the study: First-cohort TCR clusters tended to co-occur in the 120 or so validation repertoires, a later analysis found.

The TCR originated in a young man in good health and CMV-seropositive. Sequencing input: PBMCs. V and J are TRBV19 and TRBJ1-3; tentative D call: TRBD1 (5 bases). In DNA, the CDR3 is TGTGCCAGTAGGATAATAACAGGTTTGGGGCCTGGAAACACCATATATTTT. This gives the protein CASRIITGLGPGNTIYF.